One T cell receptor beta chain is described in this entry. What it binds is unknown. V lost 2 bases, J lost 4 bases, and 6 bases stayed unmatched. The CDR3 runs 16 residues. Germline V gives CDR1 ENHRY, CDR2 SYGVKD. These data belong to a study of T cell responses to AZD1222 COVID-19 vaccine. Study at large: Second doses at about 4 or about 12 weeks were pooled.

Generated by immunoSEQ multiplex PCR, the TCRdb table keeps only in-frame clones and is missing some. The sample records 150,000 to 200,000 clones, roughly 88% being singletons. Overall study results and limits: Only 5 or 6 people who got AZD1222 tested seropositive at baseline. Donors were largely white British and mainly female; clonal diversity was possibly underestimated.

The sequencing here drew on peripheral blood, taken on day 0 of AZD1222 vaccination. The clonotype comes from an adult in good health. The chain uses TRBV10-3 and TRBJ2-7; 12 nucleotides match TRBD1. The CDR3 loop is CAISEPGQGAGYEQYF. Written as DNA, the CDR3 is TGTGCCATCAGTGAGCCGGGACAGGGGGCAGGTTACGAGCAGTACTTC.